This TCR beta chain was observed in a study of response to subunit inactivated influenza vaccine. General observations from the study: Seasonal influenza vaccination, on each occasion, was suggested by the authors to recruit few new T cells.

TCRdb fed the RT-PCR reads into MiXCR, producing one record per CDR3 protein. The table records around 750,000 distinct CDR3 sequences, 21% of them present only once. The CDR3 length is 15 residues. Trimming at V came to 7 bases and at J to 3 bases, leaving 9 bases not matched to a gene. Germline assignment: CDR1 ENHRY and CDR2 SYGVKD. Only a few counts were recorded for this clonotype. Its antigen is currently unknown. The sequencing used PBMCs from blood, collected less than 6 days after vaccination. The clonotype comes from a man aged 45-60 years who received an inactivated influenza vaccine. This chain uses TRBV10-3 with TRBJ1-2; 9 bases line up with TRBD1. The CDR3 loop is CAITRTGVTDYGYTF. The CDR3 DNA reads as TGTGCCATCACTAGGACAGGGGTCACCGACTATGGCTACACCTTC.